This entry describes one TCR beta chain. This CDR3 has 15 amino acids. The V gene lost 3 bases and the J gene lost 8 bases, with 20 bases spanning the gap. Germline-derived CDR1 and CDR2 are SGDLS and YYNGEE. The sample is drawn from a study of blood T cell repertoires in COVID-19. The repertoire was sequenced with immunoSEQ multiplex PCR; TCRdb's copy has only in-frame clones and lacks some. Of about 320,000 clones listed, 90% are singletons. This sequence joins TRBV9 and TRBJ1-2; no reliable D call. The source of this sequence is a man between 60 and 70 years old who had recovered from COVID-19. What was sequenced was PBMCs or T cells enriched from blood (not recorded which). The CDR3 DNA reads as TGTGCCAGCAGCGCCCAAACAGCGGAGGCCGAGGGCTACACCTTC. It encodes CASSAQTAEAEGYTF.